This is a list of T cell receptor beta chains from one sample in a study of STAT5B mutations in CD4+ large granular lymphocyte leukemia. Assay: immunoSEQ multiplex PCR; the TCRdb copy retains only in-frame clones and omits some. The sample lists 25,000 to 35,000 clones, roughly four fifths occurring once. Sequenced input: CD4+ T cells from blood buffy coats. These receptors were collected from a human donor in good health. The CDR3 runs from the conserved cysteine through the conserved F or W. The order of the fields is clone size, J gene, V gene, D gene, CDR3 DNA, CDR3 protein. D genes are given only for firm matches. Not every row has a clone size; where given, it reads once, few, many or a size class.

.	TRBJ1-1	TRBV7-2	.	TGTGCCAGCAGCTTAGCCCACCGGAACACTGAAGCTTTCTTT	CASSLAHRNTEAFF
.	TRBJ2-3	TRBV15	.	TGTGCCACCAGCAGAGATAAGACCGCCACAGATACGCAGTATTTT	CATSRDKTATDTQYF
.	TRBJ1-1	TRBV6-6	TRBD1	TGTGCCAGCAGTTACGACAGGGTGGATAACACTGAAGCTTTCTTT	CASSYDRVDNTEAFF
.	TRBJ2-2	TRBV5-1	.	TGCGCCAGCAGCTTGAGGGGCGGGATTTTGACCGGGGAGCTGTTTTTT	CASSLRGGILTGELFF
.	TRBJ2-2	TRBV5-6	.	TGTGCCAGCAGCGGCCCGGGACGGCTAACCGGGGAGCTGTTTTTT	CASSGPGRLTGELFF
.	TRBJ1-2	TRBV30	.	TGTGCCTGGACTACAGGCTATGGCTACACCTTC	CAWTTGYGYTF
.	TRBJ2-7	TRBV5-1	TRBD1	TGCGCCAGCAGCTTGGATTCAGGACAGGGCTACGAGCAGTACTTC	CASSLDSGQGYEQYF
few	TRBJ2-7	TRBV10-3	TRBD2	TGTGCCATCAGTGGCCAGGGGACTAGCGGGATTAACGAGCAGTACTTC	CAISGQGTSGINEQYF
.	TRBJ2-1	TRBV7-2	.	TGTGCCAGCAGCCCTTGGGGAACCTCCTACAATGAGCAGTTCTTC	CASSPWGTSYNEQFF
.	TRBJ1-1	TRBV18	.	TGTGCCAGCTCATCGCGGACTTTAAAGGACACTGAAGCTTTCTTT	CASSSRTLKDTEAFF
.	TRBJ2-2	TRBV7-2	TRBD2	TGTGCCAGCAGCTTAATTAGCGGGACACCAGGCGGGGAGCTGTTTTTT	CASSLISGTPGGELFF
.	TRBJ1-4	TRBV7-9	TRBD1	TGTGCCAGCAGCTTCAACAGGGGGCAGGATGAAAAACTGTTTTTT	CASSFNRGQDEKLFF
.	TRBJ1-2	TRBV29-1	TRBD1	TGCAGCGTGGAAGTACCAGGGGGCGTTTTGGGCTACACCTTC	CSVEVPGGVLGYTF
.	TRBJ1-1	TRBV30	.	TGTGCCTGGAATCCCGGGGAGAACACTGAAGCTTTCTTT	CAWNPGENTEAFF
.	TRBJ2-1	TRBV18	.	TGTGCCAGCTCACCATTTATCACAGTCCCTCTAACTGAGCAGTTCTTC	CASSPFITVPLTEQFF
once	TRBJ2-4	TRBV25-1	.	TGTGCCAGCAGCCCGAACCTAGCCAAAAACATTCAGTACTTC	CASSPNLAKNIQYF
.	TRBJ1-1	TRBV5-1	TRBD1	TGCGCCAGCAGCTTGGAGGGGGGACAGGCTGAAGCTTTCTTT	CASSLEGGQAEAFF
.	TRBJ2-3	TRBV5-1	.	TGCGCCAGCAGCTTGTCTTCCGCTAAGGTAGATACGCAGTATTTT	CASSLSSAKVDTQYF
.	TRBJ1-2	TRBV11-3	.	TGTGCCAGCAGCCTCGTGGGGGCAAGGGGCTACACCTTC	CASSLVGARGYTF
.	TRBJ1-1	TRBV5-4	TRBD1	TGTGCCACCTGGACCGGGACAGGGGGATTCACTGAAGCTTTCTTT	CATWTGTGGFTEAFF
few	TRBJ1-1	TRBV10-2	.	TGCGCCAGCAGTGAGGGGGTGAAGGGCACTGAAGCTTTCTTT	CASSEGVKGTEAFF
.	TRBJ1-2	TRBV28	.	TGTGCCAGCAGTCAGATGCCGTATAGGGGAGGCTACACCTTC	CASSQMPYRGGYTF
.	TRBJ1-5	TRBV5-6	.	TGTGCCAGCAGCTTGGACAACAATCAGCCCCAGCATTTT	CASSLDNNQPQHF
.	TRBJ1-6	TRBV19	.	TGTGCCAGTAGTATGGACAGCTCCTATAATTCACCCCTCCACTTT	CASSMDSSYNSPLHF
.	TRBJ2-5	TRBV11-2	.	TGTGCCAGCAGCTTAGATTGGAAGACCCAGTACTTC	CASSLDWKTQYF
few	TRBJ2-7	TRBV5-6	.	TGTGCCAGCAGCTTGAACTACGAGCAGTACTTC	CASSLNYEQYF
once	TRBJ2-3	TRBV9	TRBD2	TGTGCCAGCACCATATCGGGGGGGGCAGGAGATACGCAGTATTTT	CASTISGGAGDTQYF
.	TRBJ1-2	TRBV19	TRBD1	TGTGCCAGTAGTACACGGACAGGCTCAAACTATGGCTACACCTTC	CASSTRTGSNYGYTF
.	TRBJ2-7	TRBV18	TRBD1	TGTGCCAGCTCACCCTCCGGGACAGGGGACACTTTAGGGCAGTACTTC	CASSPSGTGDTLGQYF
few	TRBJ2-5	TRBV5-6	.	TGTGCCAGCAGCGTGATGGGGACCCAGTACTTC	CASSVMGTQYF
once	TRBJ1-3	TRBV5-5	.	TGTGCCAGCAGCTTCAATCCAACCACTGGAAACACCATATATTTT	CASSFNPTTGNTIYF
.	TRBJ1-2	TRBV7-2	TRBD1	TGTGCCAGCAGCTTAGAACAGGGGTACGGCTACACCTTC	CASSLEQGYGYTF